The rows below give T cell receptor beta chains drawn from one sample of a study of T cells in Graves' hyperthyroidism and ophthalmopathy. TCRdb analysed the multiplex PCR reads with MiXCR anew, one entry per CDR3 protein. The table includes 660,000 or so distinct CDR3 sequences, 20% to 25% detected once. Sequencing used blood. The receptor set was obtained from a man aged 30 to 45 with Graves' ophthalmopathy. The CDR3 runs from the conserved cysteine through the conserved F or W. Each record gives: J gene, V gene, CDR3 protein.

TRBJ2-3,TRBV7-3,CASSFGDTDTQYF
TRBJ2-7,TRBV7-6,CASSLGTKGYEQYF
TRBJ2-7,TRBV5-1,CASSLDTYSYEQYF
TRBJ2-1,TRBV11-2,CASSLKPDPLYNEQFF
TRBJ2-2,TRBV5-6,CASSRDRGTSNTGELFF
TRBJ2-5,TRBV20-1,CSASRAPTQYF
TRBJ1-2,TRBV7-8,CASSTATGGHYGYTF
TRBJ2-1,TRBV20-1,CSANRLAGYNEQFF
TRBJ1-2,TRBV19,CASSRVETGNGYTF
TRBJ1-5,TRBV6-2/TRBV6-3,CASTLREPGRQPQHF
TRBJ1-3,TRBV28,CASSSTPDKGNTIYF
TRBJ2-5,TRBV9,CASSGRQGGETQYF
TRBJ2-1,TRBV7-2,CASSLEAGNSYNEQFF
TRBJ2-3,TRBV7-8,CASSPVGTDTQYF
TRBJ1-2,TRBV28,CASSLYGENYGYTF
TRBJ1-3,TRBV12-3/TRBV12-4,CASSSLGLWKGTIYF
TRBJ2-7,TRBV28,CASSLYYGTKEQYF
TRBJ2-7,TRBV19,CARKTSGTYEQYF
TRBJ2-7,TRBV28,CASSLVIQGAMDEQYF
TRBJ2-7,TRBV10-2,CASSESKGPHTYEQYF
TRBJ2-5,TRBV2,CASSEEGRETQYF
TRBJ2-7,TRBV14,CASSQSSLAGHSYEQYF
TRBJ2-1,TRBV4-2,CASSQASGMANEQFF
TRBJ1-2,TRBV7-8,CASSLGQGEDYGYTF
TRBJ2-2,TRBV19,CASSISSLKRPDTGELFF
TRBJ2-3,TRBV30,CAWRSPGLTISTDTQYF
TRBJ2-3,TRBV20-1,CSASHRDPAPDTQYF
TRBJ2-1,TRBV6-1,CASSPGTSGANEQFF
TRBJ2-2,TRBV14,CASSQALGSTGELFF
TRBJ2-5,TRBV14,CASSQDPPGGNRYQETQYF
TRBJ1-3,TRBV6-1,CASSGEWTTLADTIYF
TRBJ1-2,TRBV6-1,CATRDGDGYTF
TRBJ2-3,TRBV5-8,CASSLYAGLAGGPDTQYF
TRBJ2-5,TRBV11-1,CASSSSFLGRREETQYF
TRBJ2-1,TRBV12-3/TRBV12-4,CASTPYLASNNEQFF
TRBJ2-1,TRBV19,CASSIEGLAGAEQFF
TRBJ1-1,TRBV5-6,CASRGVGKMNTEAFF